This T cell receptor beta chain was captured by sequencing in a study of cytomegalovirus exposure and HLA in healthy donors. Study conclusions and caveats: Published work reported that the classifier diagnosed cytomegalovirus status with high specificity and sensitivity. Researchers reported that a few CMV-associated chains were confirmed in vitro as CMV antigen-specific. 150 to 200 TCR beta chains were listed as cytomegalovirus-associated.

Clones were read by immunoSEQ multiplex PCR, and TCRdb kept only the in-frame ones, dropping some. The sample lists 100,000 to 130,000 clones, over 75% occurring once. The validation cohort, a group of around 120 subjects, included the donors and was separate from the roughly 670-subject first cohort. From germline, CDR1 is MNHNY and CDR2 SVGAGI (reference sequence). This CDR3 is 14 amino acids long. Deletions cut 4 bases from V and 1 base from J, with 8 bases between. About this clone itself: Its antigen remains unidentified.

The sequencing input was PBMCs. The sequence was collected from a woman between 18 and 29 years old in good health and CMV-seronegative. The rearrangement uses TRBV6-6 and TRBJ1-5, with no clear D. The CDR3 DNA is TGTGCCAGCAGTTCCGGCAGGAGCAATCAGCCCCAGCATTTT. As protein: CASSSGRSNQPQHF.